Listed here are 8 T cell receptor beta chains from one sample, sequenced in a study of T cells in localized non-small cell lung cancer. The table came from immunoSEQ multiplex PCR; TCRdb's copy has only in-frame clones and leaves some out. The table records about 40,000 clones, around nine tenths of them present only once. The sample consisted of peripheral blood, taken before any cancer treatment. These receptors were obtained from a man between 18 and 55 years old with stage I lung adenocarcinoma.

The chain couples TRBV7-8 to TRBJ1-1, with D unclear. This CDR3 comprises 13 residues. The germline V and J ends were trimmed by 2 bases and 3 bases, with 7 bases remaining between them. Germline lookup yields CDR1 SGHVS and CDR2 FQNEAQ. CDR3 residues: CASSLNEDTEAFF. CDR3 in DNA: TGTGCCAGCAGCTTAAACGAAGACACTGAAGCTTTCTTT.

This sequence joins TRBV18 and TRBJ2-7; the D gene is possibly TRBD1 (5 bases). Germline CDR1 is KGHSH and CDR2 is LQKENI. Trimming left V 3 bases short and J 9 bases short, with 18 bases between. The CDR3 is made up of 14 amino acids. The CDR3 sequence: CASSPAIGVTGQYF. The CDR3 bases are TGTGCCAGCTCACCCGCGATAGGGGTGACGGGGCAGTACTTC.

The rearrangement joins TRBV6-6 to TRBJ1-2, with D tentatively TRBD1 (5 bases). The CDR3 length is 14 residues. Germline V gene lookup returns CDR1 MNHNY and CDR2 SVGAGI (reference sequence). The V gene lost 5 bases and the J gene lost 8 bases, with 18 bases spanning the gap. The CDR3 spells CASSPPGTAGGYTF. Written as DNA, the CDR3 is TGTGCCAGCAGTCCGCCGGGGACCGCGGGGGGCTACACCTTC.

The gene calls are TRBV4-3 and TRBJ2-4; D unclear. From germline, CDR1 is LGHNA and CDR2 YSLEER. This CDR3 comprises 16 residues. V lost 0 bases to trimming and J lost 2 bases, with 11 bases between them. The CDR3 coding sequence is TGCGCCAGCAGCCAAGAAAGGATACCCCCCAAAAACATTCAGTACTTC. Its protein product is CASSQERIPPKNIQYF.

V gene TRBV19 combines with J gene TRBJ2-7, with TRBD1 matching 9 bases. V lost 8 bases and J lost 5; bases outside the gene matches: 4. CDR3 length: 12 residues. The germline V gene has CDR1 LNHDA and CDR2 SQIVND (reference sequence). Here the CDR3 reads CASGRTGDEQYF. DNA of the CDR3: TGTGCCAGTGGAAGGACAGGGGACGAGCAGTACTTC.

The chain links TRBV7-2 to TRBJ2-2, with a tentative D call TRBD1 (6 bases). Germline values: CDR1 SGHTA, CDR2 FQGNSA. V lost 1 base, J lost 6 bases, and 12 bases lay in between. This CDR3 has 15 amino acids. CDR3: CASSLVGQTPGELFF. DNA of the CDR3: TGTGCCAGCAGCTTAGTAGGACAGACCCCCGGGGAGCTGTTTTTT.

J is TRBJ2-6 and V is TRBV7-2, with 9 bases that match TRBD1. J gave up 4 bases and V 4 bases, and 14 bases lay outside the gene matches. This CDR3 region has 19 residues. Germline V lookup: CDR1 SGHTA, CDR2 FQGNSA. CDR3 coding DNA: TGTGCCAGCAGCTGGTCCGGGACAGGGAGAGGTTCGGGGGCCAACGTCCTGACTTTC. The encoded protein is CASSWSGTGRGSGANVLTF.

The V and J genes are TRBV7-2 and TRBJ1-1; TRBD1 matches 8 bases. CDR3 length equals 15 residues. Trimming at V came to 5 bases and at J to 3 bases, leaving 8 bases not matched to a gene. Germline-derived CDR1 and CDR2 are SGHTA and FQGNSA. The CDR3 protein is CASSLQQGVDTEAFF. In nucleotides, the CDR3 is TGTGCCAGCAGCCTCCAACAGGGGGTGGACACTGAAGCTTTCTTT.